These 21 T cell receptor beta chains were sequenced from one sample in a study of T cell responses to AZD1222 COVID-19 vaccine. Assay: immunoSEQ multiplex PCR; the TCRdb copy retains only in-frame clones and omits some. Among about 88,000 clones, 92% were seen once, and the ten largest hold roughly 4.9%. The material was peripheral blood, obtained on day 0 of AZD1222 vaccination. These receptor sequences come from an adult in good health.

There are a few counts of this clone. Here the CDR3 DNA reads TGTGCCAGCCGGGACAGGCACTACGAGCAGTACTTC. Translation: CASRDRHYEQYF. V is TRBV6-5 and J is TRBJ2-7; 8 bases match TRBD1. The CDR3 loop spans 12 amino acids. J was trimmed by 3 bases and V by 8 bases; bases with no gene match: 3. Germline CDR1 MNHEY, CDR2 SVGAGI.

V is TRBV11-2 and J is TRBJ1-1; perhaps TRBD1 as D (5 bases). Germline CDR1 reads SGHAT; CDR2 reads FQNNGV. The length of the CDR3 is 13 residues. Deletions cut 5 bases from V and 6 bases from J, with 13 bases between. The CDR3 nucleotides are TGTGCCAGCAGCCCAGGGTGGGGCGCTGAAGCTTTCTTT. As protein: CASSPGWGAEAFF.

This chain connects TRBV28 to TRBJ1-5, with no clear D. CDR1 is MDHEN, CDR2 SYDVKM, per germline. The CDR3 is made up of 14 amino acids. V shed 3 bases and J shed 1 base, with 7 bases lying between them. The CDR3, as DNA: TGTGCCAGCAGTTTCTCAGTAAGCAATCAGCCCCAGCATTTT. This sequence encodes CASSFSVSNQPQHF.

The chain employs TRBV7-3 and TRBJ2-3; 10 nucleotides match TRBD2. Trimming removed 2 bases from V and 3 bases from J; junction bases left unmatched: 2. The CDR3 spans 15 residues. Germline V gene sequence: CDR1 SGHTA, CDR2 FQGTGA. The CDR3 sequence: CASSLASGRTDTQYF. The CDR3 nucleotides read TGTGCCAGCAGCTTAGCTAGCGGGAGAACAGATACGCAGTATTTT. Full variable domain (rest looked up from reference TRBV7-3 and TRBJ2-3): GAGVSQTPSNKVTEKGKYVELRCDPISGHTALYWYRQSLGQGPEFLIYFQGTGAADDSGLPNDRFFAVRPEGSVSTLKIQRTERGDSAVYLCASSLASGRTDTQYFGPGTRLTVL.

The chain uses TRBV11-1 and TRBJ2-1, with a possible D match to TRBD2 (6 bases). In germline, CDR1 is SGHAT, CDR2 FQDESV (reference sequence). The CDR3 spans 15 residues. V lost 5 bases and J lost 6, with 17 bases in between. CDR3: CASSPGTFFLNEQFF. In DNA form, the CDR3 reads TGTGCCAGCAGCCCCGGGACTTTTTTTCTCAATGAGCAGTTCTTC.

J is TRBJ2-1 and V is TRBV28; TRBD2 matches 7 bases. Germline V lookup: CDR1 MDHEN, CDR2 SYDVKM. There are 16 residues in the CDR3. Trimming removed 5 bases from V and 0 bases from J; junction bases left unmatched: 7. The CDR3 region is CASSNLGGSSYNEQFF. The CDR3 DNA reads as TGTGCCAGCAGTAACCTTGGCGGGAGCTCCTACAATGAGCAGTTCTTC.

The V and J genes are TRBV4-2 and TRBJ2-1; possible D gene TRBD2, 5 bases. The germline gives CDR1 LGHNA, CDR2 YNFKEQ. Between the trimmed V and J ends, which lost 5 bases and 5 bases, there was a span of 10 bases. This CDR3 contains 13 residues. The CDR3 here is CASSKDSNNEQFF. CDR3 DNA sequence: TGTGCCAGCAGCAAGGACTCAAACAATGAGCAGTTCTTC.

The V gene is TRBV4-3, the J gene TRBJ2-7; a possible D gene is TRBD1 (6 bases). Trimming stripped 4 bases from V and 0 bases from J, with 13 bases between. Germline V CDR1 and CDR2: LGHNA, YSLEER. The CDR3 sequence is 15 residues long. The CDR3, as DNA: TGCGCCAGCAGCCCCCTTCTGGACAGCTCCTACGAGCAGTACTTC. It is translated as CASSPLLDSSYEQYF.

This clone appeared once. This CDR3 is CASSSVTAEETQYF. The CDR3 nucleotides are TGTGCCAGCAGCTCCGTGACGGCAGAAGAGACCCAGTACTTC. The J gene is TRBJ2-5, the V gene TRBV11-1; D remains unclear. Per germline, CDR1 SGHAT and CDR2 FQDESV (reference sequence). V was cut by 4 bases and J by 3 bases, with 12 bases left in between. This CDR3 has 14 amino acids.

This chain links TRBV9 with TRBJ1-1, with 7 positions matching TRBD1. CDR3 size: 14 residues. Germline loops: CDR1 SGDLS, CDR2 YYNGEE. V was clipped by 4 bases and J by 10 bases; unmatched bases: 13. CDR3 sequence (DNA): TGTGCCAGCAGCCCTCAGAACAGGGGATTGGCAGCTTTCTTT. Protein: CASSPQNRGLAAFF.

The chain couples TRBV2 to TRBJ1-2; TRBD1 agrees at 10 bases. The CDR3 contains 16 residues. CDR1 and CDR2 from the germline V gene are SNHLY and FYNNEI. Unmatched junction bases numbered 11, after V lost 6 bases and J lost 4 bases. CDR3 amino acids: CASRFTGTGVIYGYTF. The CDR3 nucleotides are TGTGCCAGCAGATTTACCGGGACAGGGGTTATCTATGGCTACACCTTC. Filled out from reference TRBV2 and TRBJ1-2, the complete variable domain reads EPEVTQTPSHQVTQMGQEVILRCVPISNHLYFYWYRQILGQKVEFLVSFYNNEISEKSEIFDDQFSVERPDGSNFTLKIRSTKLEDSAMYFCASRFTGTGVIYGYTFGSGTRLTVV.

The chain links TRBV15 to TRBJ2-1; 7 nucleotides line up with TRBD2. V gave up 5 bases and J gave up 9 bases; unmatched junction bases: 16. Germline-derived CDR1 and CDR2 are LNHNV and YYDKDF (reference sequence). The CDR3 sequence is 16 residues long. For the CDR3, the DNA is TGTGCCACCAGCGCACACCAACTAGCGAGCGGTGGTGAGCAGTTCTTC. It specifies CATSAHQLASGGEQFF.

This chain links TRBV5-1 with TRBJ2-7, with D perhaps matching TRBD1 (6 bases). This CDR3 is built from 13 residues. Germline V gene sequence: CDR1 SGHRS, CDR2 YFSETQ. Trimming stripped 4 bases from V and 5 bases from J, with 13 bases between. CDR3 sequence: CASSPQGSHEQYF. DNA of the CDR3: TGCGCCAGCAGCCCCCAGGGGTCCCACGAGCAGTACTTC.

The chain employs TRBV6-6 and TRBJ1-5, with 7 bases aligning to TRBD1. V lost 0 bases to trimming and J lost 7 bases; unmatched junction nucleotides: 3. The CDR3 has 14 amino acids. Germline values: CDR1 MNHNY, CDR2 SVGAGI (reference sequence). This CDR3 reads CASSYSTGKQPQHF. CDR3 DNA: TGTGCCAGCAGTTACTCGACAGGGAAGCAGCCCCAGCATTTT.

This clone was observed a few times. The chain is built from TRBV19 and TRBJ2-1; no clear D. The V and J ends lost 1 base and 2 bases respectively, with 6 bases between them. CDR3 length: 14 residues. The V gene's germline CDR1 is LNHDA and CDR2 SQIVND (reference sequence). Written as DNA, the CDR3 is TGTGCCAGTAGTATAGGTCCACCCTACAATGAGCAGTTCTTC. As protein: CASSIGPPYNEQFF.

The DNA of the CDR3 is TGTGCCACCAGCAGAGAGGGTTACGGCTACACCTTC. Encoded protein: CATSREGYGYTF. This chain uses TRBV15 with TRBJ1-2; D remains ambiguous. The CDR3 covers 12 residues. V lost 0 bases and J 8 bases, leaving 7 bases between the germline ends. Germline V lookup: CDR1 LNHNV, CDR2 YYDKDF (reference sequence).

This sequence joins TRBV7-2 and TRBJ2-3; 8 positions match TRBD2. Germline V lookup: CDR1 SGHTA, CDR2 FQGNSA. The CDR3 totals 16 residues. Losses at the gene ends were 4 bases for V and 4 bases for J; bases not matched to a gene: 10. In DNA form, the CDR3 reads TGTGCCAGCAGCTCGGTGGGGGCGGGAGGCCCAGATACGCAGTATTTT. Its translation: CASSSVGAGGPDTQYF.

V usage is TRBV6-6 and J usage is TRBJ1-2, with D possibly matching TRBD1 (5 bases). V shed 7 bases and J shed 4 bases, with 16 bases lying between them. CDR3 length: 14 residues. CDR1 MNHNY and CDR2 SVGAGI come from the germline V gene (reference sequence). The CDR3 nucleotides read TGTGCCAGCACCACTAAGGGGTCGGGCTATGGCTACACCTTC. Translated: CASTTKGSGYGYTF.

DNA of the CDR3: TGTGCCATCAGTGAGCCGACTTTGGGGCAGTGGGAGACCCAGTACTTC. Protein sequence: CAISEPTLGQWETQYF. The rearrangement links TRBV10-3 to TRBJ2-5; a possible D gene is TRBD1 (5 bases). CDR1 and CDR2 (germline): ENHRY, SYGVKD. V lost 2 bases to trimming and J lost 5 bases, with 18 bases between them. The CDR3 sequence is 16 residues long.

In the case of this clone: The junction departs from germline at one end; a sequencing error may be responsible. This chain joins TRBV30 and TRBJ2-5; 12 nucleotides match TRBD2. The CDR3 is 17 amino acids. CDR1 and CDR2 (germline): GTSNPN, SVGIG (reference sequence). CDR3 sequence: CAWEPGLAGQYGESQYF. CDR3 in DNA: TGTGCCTGGGAACCGGGACTAGCGGGTCAATACGGAGAGTCCCAGTACTTC.

As regards this clone: This same CDR3 is encoded by further DNA sequences in the sample. CDR3 sequence reads: CASSLSGNYGYTF. CDR3 nucleotides: TGCGCCAGCAGCTTGTCAGGGAACTATGGCTACACCTTC. V gene TRBV5-1 combines with J gene TRBJ1-2; a weak D match, TRBD1 (5 bases). Trimming removed 1 base from V and 2 bases from J, with 6 bases in between. The CDR3 length is 13 residues. Germline lookup yields CDR1 SGHRS and CDR2 YFSETQ.